Listed below are T cell receptor beta chains from one sample, sequenced in a study of blood T cell repertoires in COVID-19. Clones were read by immunoSEQ multiplex PCR, and TCRdb kept only the in-frame ones, dropping some. In the table there are 150,000 to 200,000 clones, approximately 84% of which are singletons. Sequenced material: peripheral blood. These receptors came from a woman aged 80 or older with acute or convalescent COVID-19. The CDR3 runs from the conserved cysteine through the conserved F or W. Only part of the rows carry a size: once, few, many, or a class if the clone is expanded.

J gene: TRBJ1-5
V gene: TRBV30
clone size: .
CDR3 protein: CAWSVGLLSNQPQHF

J gene: TRBJ2-7
V gene: TRBV5-4
clone size: .
CDR3 protein: CASSLTSGRYTLYEQYF

J gene: TRBJ2-5
V gene: TRBV7-8
clone size: .
CDR3 protein: CASSPTSGSLETQYF

J gene: TRBJ2-7
V gene: TRBV5-1
clone size: once
CDR3 protein: CASSPGQAYNEQYF

J gene: TRBJ2-4
V gene: TRBV5-4
clone size: .
CDR3 protein: CASSSAGGNIQYF

J gene: TRBJ1-6
V gene: TRBV3-1/TRBV3-2
clone size: once
CDR3 protein: CASSLAPRRAGYNSPLHF

J gene: TRBJ1-5
V gene: TRBV2
clone size: .
CDR3 protein: CASSAYDSNQPQHF

J gene: TRBJ1-1
V gene: TRBV30
clone size: once
CDR3 protein: CAWSERGAEAFF

J gene: TRBJ1-2
V gene: TRBV18
clone size: .
CDR3 protein: CASSRGPTSNYGYTF

J gene: TRBJ2-7
V gene: TRBV27
clone size: .
CDR3 protein: CASSRQGPYEQYF

J gene: TRBJ1-1
V gene: TRBV7-2
clone size: .
CDR3 protein: CASREGSTEAFF

J gene: TRBJ1-6
V gene: TRBV6-2/TRBV6-3
clone size: once
CDR3 protein: CASSSPVERGGNSPLHF

J gene: TRBJ2-7
V gene: TRBV7-8
clone size: .
CDR3 protein: CASGRTGNFEQYF

J gene: TRBJ2-7
V gene: TRBV5-1
clone size: .
CDR3 protein: CASSLASAGVYEQYF

J gene: TRBJ1-5
V gene: TRBV11-2
clone size: once
CDR3 protein: CASSPTGGGQPQHF

J gene: TRBJ2-3
V gene: TRBV7-9
clone size: .
CDR3 protein: CASSLAPTSGSTDTQYF

J gene: TRBJ1-2
V gene: TRBV6-5
clone size: few
CDR3 protein: CASSYAGQAYGYTF

J gene: TRBJ1-1
V gene: TRBV5-1
clone size: .
CDR3 protein: CASSPGQSNTEAFF

J gene: TRBJ2-7
V gene: TRBV6-2/TRBV6-3
clone size: once
CDR3 protein: CASSYPLAIRSYEQYF

J gene: TRBJ1-6
V gene: TRBV5-4
clone size: .
CDR3 protein: CASSLATGGNSPLHF

J gene: TRBJ2-7
V gene: TRBV7-2
clone size: .
CDR3 protein: CASSLVRGSTYEQYF

J gene: TRBJ1-1
V gene: TRBV18
clone size: .
CDR3 protein: CASSTGANTEAFF

J gene: TRBJ2-1
V gene: TRBV5-6
clone size: .
CDR3 protein: CASSLAPRDREQFF

J gene: TRBJ2-7
V gene: TRBV7-9
clone size: .
CDR3 protein: CASSHYPGTAVYEQYF

J gene: TRBJ2-5
V gene: TRBV6-2/TRBV6-3
clone size: .
CDR3 protein: CASSYRRDSQETQYF

J gene: TRBJ2-1
V gene: TRBV5-1
clone size: .
CDR3 protein: CASSSTGKSSYNEQFF

J gene: TRBJ1-3
V gene: TRBV4-3
clone size: .
CDR3 protein: CASSQDAVSGNTIYF

J gene: TRBJ2-1
V gene: TRBV5-4
clone size: .
CDR3 protein: CASSVRDSINEQFF

J gene: TRBJ1-1
V gene: TRBV29-1
clone size: once
CDR3 protein: CSVAHRGLNTEAFF

J gene: TRBJ2-1
V gene: TRBV15
clone size: .
CDR3 protein: CATSRLSGNEQFF

J gene: TRBJ2-1
V gene: TRBV5-5
clone size: .
CDR3 protein: CASSVLAGEYNEQFF

J gene: TRBJ2-1
V gene: TRBV6-2/TRBV6-3
clone size: .
CDR3 protein: CASSYYAGGGNYNEQFF

J gene: TRBJ1-1
V gene: TRBV30
clone size: once
CDR3 protein: CAWRTDRSAFF

J gene: TRBJ2-7
V gene: TRBV5-5
clone size: once
CDR3 protein: CASSLVLAGGYEQYF